A single sample is the source of the 8 T cell receptor beta chains below, sequenced in a study of cytomegalovirus exposure and HLA in healthy donors. Primers for the PCR totalled 60 Vbeta and 13 Jbeta. Assay used: immunoSEQ multiplex PCR; TCRdb lists only in-frame clones, some missing. The repertoire holds about 80,000 clones, around two thirds seen once, with around 6.9% in the top ten. Material: PBMCs. These receptors all come from a woman between 50 and 59 years old in good health and CMV-seropositive.

The chain employs TRBV19 and TRBJ1-5; TRBD1 aligns across 10 bases. CDR1 and CDR2 (germline): LNHDA, SQIVND (reference sequence). Losses at the gene ends were 7 bases for V and 0 bases for J; bases not matched to a gene: 9. The CDR3 is 17 amino acids. CDR3 DNA sequence: TGTGCCAGTAATCCCGGGACAGGGGACAATAGCAATCAGCCCCAGCATTTT. As protein: CASNPGTGDNSNQPQHF.

The V call is TRBV9, the J call TRBJ1-2; possibly TRBD1 for D (6 bases). There are 14 residues in the CDR3. Germline V lookup: CDR1 SGDLS, CDR2 YYNGEE. The germline V and J ends were trimmed by 3 bases and 3 bases, with 12 bases remaining between them. The CDR3 region is CASSGQDQYYGYTF. CDR3 bases: TGTGCCAGCAGCGGACAGGACCAGTACTATGGCTACACCTTC.

The chain joins TRBV19 to TRBJ1-1; perhaps TRBD1 as D (6 bases). The CDR3 covers 13 residues. V lost 7 bases and J lost 7, with 16 bases in between. The germline V gene has CDR1 LNHDA and CDR2 SQIVND (reference sequence). The CDR3 sequence: CASTLGRGNEAFF. Here the CDR3 DNA reads TGTGCCAGTACCCTTGGGAGGGGGAATGAAGCTTTCTTT.

The rearrangement joins TRBV14 to TRBJ1-3; D not certain. The CDR3 spans 15 residues. The V end was cut by 0 bases, the J end by 4 bases, with 10 bases between. Germline V CDR1 and CDR2: SGHDN, FVKESK. The CDR3 region has the DNA TGTGCCAGCAGCCAAGAAATGAGGGTGGGAAACACCATATATTTT. It specifies CASSQEMRVGNTIYF.

V gene TRBV28 combines with J gene TRBJ1-1, with a weak D call TRBD1 (5 bases). CDR1 and CDR2 (germline): MDHEN, SYDVKM. The CDR3 length is 13 residues. V lost 4 bases to trimming and J lost 5 bases, with 11 bases between them. CDR3 amino acids: CASSWVGGTEAFF. In nucleotides, the CDR3 is TGTGCCAGCAGTTGGGTCGGGGGAACTGAAGCTTTCTTT.

The genes are TRBV27 and TRBJ2-1; 8 positions match TRBD2. Looked up from germline, CDR1 is MNHEY and CDR2 is SMNVEV (reference sequence). J was trimmed by 5 bases and V by 5 bases; bases with no gene match: 14. CDR3 size: 17 residues. CDR3 amino acids: CASSHHYSGARNNEQFF. CDR3 coding DNA: TGTGCCAGCAGTCACCACTATAGCGGGGCACGCAACAATGAGCAGTTCTTC.

In its sample, this clone was seen once. The V and J genes are TRBV5-1 and TRBJ1-1; 8 bases match TRBD1. Trimming cost V 4 bases and J 7 bases; bases outside gene matches: 6. The CDR3 contains 13 residues. CDR1 is SGHRS and CDR2 is YFSETQ in the germline V gene. The CDR3 is CASSPDRVLEAFF. CDR3 nucleotides: TGCGCCAGCAGCCCGGACAGGGTACTTGAAGCTTTCTTT.

J is TRBJ2-5 and V is TRBV25-1; D is ambiguous. The CDR3 is made up of 15 amino acids. Germline-derived CDR1 and CDR2 are MGHDK and SYGVNS. Trimming cost V 1 base and J 0 bases, with 9 bases left between them. This chain's CDR3 is CASSEFSRYQETQYF. In nucleotides, the CDR3 is TGTGCCAGCAGTGAATTCTCCAGATACCAAGAGACCCAGTACTTC.